This T cell receptor beta chain is from a study of CD8 T cells in ankylosing spondylitis. Study-level findings and limits: Made up of fewer than 10 highly homologous variants, a TCR beta motif appeared characteristic of ankylosing spondylitis blood. Disease-linked clones were found to be CD8+ and relatively rare in peripheral blood. Researchers reportedly found disease-linked clones significantly enriched in matched ankylosing spondylitis synovial fluid.

The V gene lost 3 bases and the J gene lost 6 bases, with 14 bases spanning the gap. Germline values: CDR1 SGHRS, CDR2 YFSETQ. The CDR3 loop spans 14 amino acids. A note on this clonotype: The antigen is not known.

For TCR beta, libraries came from quantitative 5'-RACE with molecular barcodes. TCRdb re-analysed the 5' RACE reads in MiXCR, keeping a single row per CDR3 protein. The data show roughly 450,000 distinct CDR3 sequences, with 25% to 30% seen just once and 0.89% held by the top ten. Sequencing was done on a sample of blood, either unsorted or a sorted T cell fraction (not recorded which). V and J are TRBV5-1 and TRBJ2-3; perhaps TRBD2 as D (6 bases). The TCR sequence derives from a male donor with ankylosing spondylitis. DNA for the CDR3: TGCGCCAGCAGCTCCGGGGAGGAGCTGGATACGCAGTATTTT. Translating it yields CASSSGEELDTQYF.